A single sample is the source of the 12 T cell receptor beta chains below, sequenced in a study of T cell changes during pregnancy in multiple sclerosis. Clones were sequenced by immunoSEQ multiplex PCR, and TCRdb holds only the in-frame ones, with some missing. The table shows about 73,000 clones, with 85% to 90% occurring only once. The sequences come from peripheral blood, collected after pregnancy. The receptors derive from a female donor in good health, enrolled as a control in a pregnancy study.

V usage is TRBV6-5 and J usage is TRBJ2-7; 11 positions match TRBD2. CDR3 length equals 15 residues. J was trimmed by 3 bases and V by 6 bases; bases with no gene match: 7. Germline CDR1 and CDR2: MNHEY and SVGAGI. The CDR3 loop reads CASRAGTSGVYEQYF. CDR3 in DNA: TGTGCCAGCAGGGCCGGGACTAGCGGAGTCTACGAGCAGTACTTC.

The chain recombines TRBV9 with TRBJ2-1; weak D call: TRBD2 (6 bases). Trimming took off 6 bases at V and 4 bases at J, with 17 bases between the two ends. The CDR3 is 15 residues long. Germline values: CDR1 SGDLS, CDR2 YYNGEE. CDR3 loop: CASTLLSGSYNEQFF. As DNA, the CDR3 is TGTGCCAGCACCCTACTAAGCGGGTCATACAATGAGCAGTTCTTC.

This chain uses TRBV27 with TRBJ2-7; the match to TRBD2 covers 8 bases. Losses at the gene ends were 3 bases for V and 4 bases for J; bases not matched to a gene: 11. CDR1 is MNHEY and CDR2 is SMNVEV in the germline V gene (reference sequence). The CDR3 has 16 residues. CDR3 DNA sequence: TGTGCCAGCAGTTTTCAGAGTACTAGCGGAAATTACGAGCAGTACTTC. Protein sequence: CASSFQSTSGNYEQYF.

J is TRBJ1-2 and V is TRBV30; TRBD1 is a possible D gene (6 bases). Deletions cut 2 bases from V and 5 bases from J, with 12 bases between. The CDR3 is 13 amino acids. Germline CDR1 GTSNPN, CDR2 SVGIG (reference sequence). CDR3 sequence (DNA): TGTGCCTGGAGTATCAGGGGAGGGTATGGCTACACCTTC. Encoded protein: CAWSIRGGYGYTF.

This clone was counted between two and nine times. The V call is TRBV10-3, the J call TRBJ2-7; no reliable D call. Trimming removed 4 bases from V and 6 bases from J, with 13 bases in between. Germline CDR1 reads ENHRY; CDR2 reads SYGVKD. This CDR3 has 13 residues. The CDR3 DNA is TGTGCCATCAGTGGGGCCTCTTCGGTCGAGCAGTACTTC. Translating gives CAISGASSVEQYF.

This sequence joins TRBV2 and TRBJ2-7, with a weak D call TRBD2 (5 bases). This CDR3 contains 13 residues. Germline V gives CDR1 SNHLY, CDR2 FYNNEI. The V end was cut by 7 bases, the J end by 1 base, with 11 bases between. This CDR3 is CASIIGVSYEQYF. In DNA form, the CDR3 reads TGTGCCAGCATAATCGGGGTATCCTACGAGCAGTACTTC.

This rearrangement joins TRBV29-1 to TRBJ2-3; 9 bases fit TRBD1. After removal of 0 bases from V and 2 bases from J, the junction contained 6 bases not matched to a gene. Germline lookup yields CDR1 SQVTM and CDR2 ANQGSEA. The CDR3 is 16 residues long. The CDR3 sequence: CSVEDRDRVYTDTQYF. DNA for the CDR3: TGCAGCGTTGAAGATCGGGACAGGGTCTACACAGATACGCAGTATTTT.

The CDR3 loop is CAWSHSGLAGYEQYF. The CDR3, as DNA: TGTGCCTGGAGTCACTCAGGACTAGCGGGATACGAGCAGTACTTC. The chain has TRBV30 and TRBJ2-7; 12 nucleotides match TRBD2. The germline CDR1 and CDR2 sequences are GTSNPN and SVGIG (reference sequence). Trimming removed 2 bases from V and 4 bases from J; junction bases left unmatched: 6. The CDR3 has 15 residues.

The chain couples TRBV5-6 to TRBJ1-2; TRBD1 aligns across 7 bases. The CDR3 spans 13 residues. After removal of 2 bases from V and 7 bases from J, the junction contained 5 bases not matched to a gene. Germline CDR1 reads SGHDT; CDR2 reads YYEEEE. CDR3 protein: CASSFQGVSGYTF. CDR3 DNA: TGTGCCAGCAGCTTCCAGGGGGTTAGTGGCTACACCTTC.

This clone was detected only once. The chain uses TRBV27 and TRBJ1-1, with TRBD1 matching over 9 bases. Germline lookup yields CDR1 MNHEY and CDR2 SMNVEV (reference sequence). This CDR3 spans 15 amino acids. V was pared by 3 bases and J by 0 bases, with 2 bases of the junction left unmatched. The CDR3: CASSLGQGVNTEAFF. The CDR3, as DNA: TGTGCCAGCAGTTTGGGACAGGGAGTGAACACTGAAGCTTTCTTT.

The genes are TRBV6-5 and TRBJ2-1; 9 bases are shared with TRBD2. Germline CDR1 reads MNHEY; CDR2 reads SVGAGI. V was pared by 6 bases and J by 9 bases, with 6 bases of the junction left unmatched. CDR3 length: 13 amino acids. CDR3 sequence: CASRAGGQGEQFF. CDR3 in DNA: TGTGCCAGCAGAGCGGGGGGCCAGGGTGAGCAGTTCTTC.

In its sample, this clone was seen a few times. The CDR3 DNA follows: TGTGCCAGCAGCCTTCGACAGGCCGCTATGAACACTGAAGCTTTCTTT. Amino acids: CASSLRQAAMNTEAFF. The V call is TRBV7-2, the J call TRBJ1-1, with a weak D call TRBD1 (6 bases). The CDR3 extends over 16 amino acids. V was cut by 5 bases and J by 0 bases, with 16 bases left in between. The germline CDR1 and CDR2 sequences are SGHTA and FQGNSA.